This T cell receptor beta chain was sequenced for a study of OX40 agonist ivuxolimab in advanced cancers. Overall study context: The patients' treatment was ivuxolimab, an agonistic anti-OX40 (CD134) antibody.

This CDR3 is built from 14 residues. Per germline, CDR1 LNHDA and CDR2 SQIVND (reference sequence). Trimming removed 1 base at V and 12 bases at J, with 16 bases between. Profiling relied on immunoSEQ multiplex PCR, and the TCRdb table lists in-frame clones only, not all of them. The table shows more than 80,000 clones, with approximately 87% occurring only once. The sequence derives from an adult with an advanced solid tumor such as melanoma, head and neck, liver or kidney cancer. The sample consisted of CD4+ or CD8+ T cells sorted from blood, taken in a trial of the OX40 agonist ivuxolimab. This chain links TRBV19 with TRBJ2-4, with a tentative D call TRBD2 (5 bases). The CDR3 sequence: CASSIGGASENQYF. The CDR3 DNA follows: TGTGCCAGTAGTATAGGGGGAGCGTCAGAAAATCAGTACTTC.